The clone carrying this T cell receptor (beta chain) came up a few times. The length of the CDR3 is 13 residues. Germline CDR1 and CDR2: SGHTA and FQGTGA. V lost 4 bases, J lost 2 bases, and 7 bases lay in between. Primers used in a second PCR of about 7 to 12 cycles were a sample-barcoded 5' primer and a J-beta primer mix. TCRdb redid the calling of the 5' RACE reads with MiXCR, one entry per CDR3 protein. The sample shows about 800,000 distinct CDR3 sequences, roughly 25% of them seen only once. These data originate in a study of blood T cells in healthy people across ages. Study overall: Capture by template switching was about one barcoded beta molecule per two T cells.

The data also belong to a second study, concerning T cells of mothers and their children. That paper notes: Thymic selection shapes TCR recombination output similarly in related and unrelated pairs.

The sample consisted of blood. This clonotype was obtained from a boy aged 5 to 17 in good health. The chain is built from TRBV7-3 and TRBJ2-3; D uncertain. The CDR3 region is CASSSIFTDTQYF. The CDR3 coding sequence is TGTGCCAGCAGCTCCATATTCACAGATACGCAGTATTTT.